Shown below are 24 T cell receptor beta chains from a single sample sequenced in a study of blood T cells in healthy people across ages. A second 7 to 11 cycle PCR used barcoded and J-beta primers. TCRdb used MiXCR to reprocess the 5' RACE reads, holding one entry per CDR3 protein. The profile shows 600,000 or so distinct CDR3 sequences, roughly 21% of them singletons. Sequenced sample: blood. The receptor source for this set is a man in his 70s in good health.

The rearrangement uses TRBV5-4 and TRBJ2-7; 8 bases agree with TRBD2. V gave up 0 bases and J gave up 7 bases; unmatched junction bases: 6. The CDR3 covers 14 residues. Germline V gene data show CDR1 as SGHNT and CDR2 as YYREEE (reference sequence). The CDR3 DNA reads TGTGCCAGCAGCTTGGAGGGAGCGGGAGATGAGCAGTACTTC. It translates to CASSLEGAGDEQYF.

The rearrangement joins TRBV5-4 to TRBJ2-5, with D possibly TRBD2 on 5 matching bases. Deletions cut 0 bases from V and 1 base from J, with 10 bases between. CDR1 and CDR2 from the germline V gene are SGHNT and YYREEE (reference sequence). The CDR3 totals 15 residues. CDR3 sequence: CASSLASGPQETQYF. The CDR3 DNA reads TGTGCCAGCAGCTTGGCCAGCGGTCCCCAAGAGACCCAGTACTTC.

This clonotype has just a few counts. The gene calls are TRBV10-3 and TRBJ2-3; 10 nucleotides match TRBD1. The CDR3 totals 14 residues. V was clipped by 8 bases and J by 2 bases; unmatched bases: 4. CDR1 and CDR2 from the germline V gene are ENHRY and SYGVKD. CDR3 in amino acids: CAIRDRGFTDTQYF. The CDR3 DNA sequence: TGTGCCATCCGGGACAGGGGATTCACAGATACGCAGTATTTT.

This clonotype was detected only a few times. The V gene is TRBV7-2, the J gene TRBJ2-2, with TRBD2 matching over 7 bases. This CDR3 has 17 amino acids. The germline V gene has CDR1 SGHTA and CDR2 FQGNSA. V dropped 5 bases and J dropped 0; count of bases not matched to a gene: 9. The CDR3 DNA reads TGTGCCAGCAGCCGCTACCCAGCGGGGCCGAACACCGGGGAGCTGTTTTTT. It codes for CASSRYPAGPNTGELFF.

The chain combines TRBV28 with TRBJ2-7, with TRBD1 matching 7 bases. The V segment lost 3 bases and the J segment 5 bases; nucleotides outside the gene matches: 4. The CDR3 loop spans 13 amino acids. In germline, CDR1 is MDHEN, CDR2 SYDVKM. Here the CDR3 DNA reads TGTGCCAGCAGTTTGACAGGGAAAGACGAGCAGTACTTC. Protein product: CASSLTGKDEQYF.

The J gene is TRBJ2-3, the V gene TRBV18, with a tentative D call TRBD2 (6 bases). Germline lookup yields CDR1 KGHSH and CDR2 LQKENI. V was clipped by 2 bases and J by 5 bases, with 8 bases between them. This CDR3 is 13 amino acids long. The CDR3 sequence: CASSPISGDTQYF. DNA for the CDR3: TGTGCCAGCTCACCAATTAGCGGAGATACGCAGTATTTT.

Comment on this clonotype: An end of the junction does not agree with germline; a read error may underlie this. V usage is TRBV10-3 and J usage is TRBJ2-3; no firm D call. From germline, CDR1 is ENHRY and CDR2 SYGVKD. This CDR3 has 14 amino acids. The CDR3 loop reads CAISELTSTDTQYF. The CDR3 region has the DNA TGTGCCATCAGTGAGTTGACCAGCACAGATACGCAGTACTTT.

The rearrangement links TRBV7-2 to TRBJ2-3, with D unclear. The CDR3 has 13 residues. Deletions cut 1 base from V and 7 bases from J, with 9 bases between. The germline CDR1 and CDR2 sequences are SGHTA and FQGNSA. CDR3 sequence reads: CASSLGSLNTQYF. CDR3 sequence (DNA): TGTGCCAGCAGCTTAGGTAGCCTGAATACGCAGTATTTT.

The rearrangement joins TRBV7-9 to TRBJ1-5; D might be TRBD1 (5 bases). The germline V and J ends were trimmed by 6 bases and 0 bases, with 9 bases remaining between them. The CDR3 has 14 residues. The germline V gene has CDR1 SEHNR and CDR2 FQNEAQ (reference sequence). The CDR3: CASSSDNSNQPQHF. The CDR3 DNA reads TGTGCCAGCAGTTCGGACAATAGCAATCAGCCCCAGCATTTT. The variable domain in full, completed from reference TRBV7-9 and TRBJ1-5, reads DTGVSQNPRHKITKRGQNVTFRCDPISEHNRLYWYRQTLGQGPEFLTYFQNEAQLEKSRLLSDRFSAERPKGSFSTLEIQRTEQGDSAMYLCASSSDNSNQPQHFGDGTRLSIL.

The table lists this clonotype with many counts. The chain has TRBV7-2 and TRBJ1-2; 9 bases match TRBD1. Germline V gene data show CDR1 as SGHTA and CDR2 as FQGNSA. CDR3 length equals 14 residues. The J segment lost 5 bases and the V segment lost 1 base, leaving 2 bases of the junction unmatched. DNA for the CDR3: TGTGCCAGCAGCTTAGGACAGGGGGGGTATGGCTACACCTTC. Translating it yields CASSLGQGGYGYTF. Supplemented by reference TRBV7-2 and TRBJ1-2, the full variable domain reads GAGVSQSPSNKVTEKGKDVELRCDPISGHTALYWYRQSLGQGLEFLIYFQGNSAPDKSGLPSDRFSAERTGGSVSTLTIQRTQQEDSAVYLCASSLGQGGYGYTFGSGTRLTVV.

This clonotype was counted many times. This chain joins TRBV9 and TRBJ1-4; the D is unclear. V was trimmed by 0 bases and J by 8 bases, leaving 11 bases between them. Germline CDR1 and CDR2: SGDLS and YYNGEE. This CDR3 spans 14 amino acids. In DNA form, the CDR3 reads TGTGCCAGCAGCGTAGGGACGCCGGGGGAAAAACTGTTTTTT. Protein product: CASSVGTPGEKLFF.

The table lists this clonotype with many counts. The chain combines TRBV27 with TRBJ2-1; D unresolved. Germline-derived CDR1 and CDR2 are MNHEY and SMNVEV (reference sequence). V lost 3 bases and J lost 9, with 15 bases in between. The CDR3 runs to 14 residues. The DNA for the CDR3 is TGTGCCAGCAGTTTCAATTCCTTAGCTTCTGAGCAGTTCTTC. Protein: CASSFNSLASEQFF.

The chain joins TRBV29-1 to TRBJ1-1, with D uncertain. Germline assignment: CDR1 SQVTM and CDR2 ANQGSEA. Trimming took 3 bases from V and 1 from J, leaving 9 bases between them. The CDR3 contains 13 residues. The CDR3 DNA reads TGCAGCGTTGAGTCTTGGGCGAACACTGAAGCTTTCTTT. It is translated as CSVESWANTEAFF.

This clonotype was seen more than once but under ten times. The J gene is TRBJ1-1, the V gene TRBV28, with TRBD1 matching 9 bases. The ends lost 5 bases at V and 0 bases at J; junction bases unmatched: 10. Germline values: CDR1 MDHEN, CDR2 SYDVKM. The CDR3 has 17 amino acids. CDR3 protein: CASSPDRGRAMNTEAFF. CDR3 coding DNA: TGTGCCAGCAGTCCGGACAGGGGAAGGGCCATGAACACTGAAGCTTTCTTT.

The chain couples TRBV12-3 or TRBV12-4 to TRBJ2-1; 7 positions agree with TRBD2. V lost 2 bases, J lost 2 bases, and 3 bases stayed unmatched. The CDR3 covers 15 residues. The CDR3 coding sequence is TGTGCCAGCAGTTTAACTAGCGCAACCTACAATGAGCAGTTCTTC. Its translation is CASSLTSATYNEQFF.

The V gene is TRBV9, the J gene TRBJ2-7; D unclear. The V and J ends lost 2 bases and 6 bases respectively, with 15 bases between them. This CDR3 spans 14 amino acids. Germline V CDR1 and CDR2: SGDLS, YYNGEE. CDR3 coding DNA: TGTGCCAGCAGCGTCACCCCCAAGGACCTCGAGCAGTACTTC. Its translation is CASSVTPKDLEQYF.

This clonotype was picked up a small number of times. CDR3 region: CASSLGTSGTGQFF. For the CDR3, the DNA is TGTGCCAGCAGCTTAGGGACTAGCGGTACCGGGCAGTTCTTC. V usage is TRBV7-3 and J usage is TRBJ2-1, with TRBD2 matching 11 bases. V shed 2 bases, J shed 12 bases, and the junction held 6 bases outside the gene matches. Germline V CDR1 and CDR2: SGHTA, FQGTGA. The CDR3 has 14 amino acids.

This clonotype was found many times. The chain has TRBV25-1 and TRBJ2-7; 7 bases align to TRBD2. Germline loops: CDR1 MGHDK, CDR2 SYGVNS. The CDR3 runs to 15 residues. J lost 0 bases, V lost 5 bases, and 7 bases had no gene match. The CDR3 loop is CASSPPGGFSYEQYF. The CDR3 nucleotides read TGTGCCAGCAGTCCCCCGGGAGGTTTCTCCTACGAGCAGTACTTC.

The chain combines TRBV7-9 with TRBJ1-3; D not resolved. Germline V gene data show CDR1 as SEHNR and CDR2 as FQNEAQ (reference sequence). The CDR3 has 17 residues. V lost 0 bases and J 0 bases, leaving 12 bases between the germline ends. CDR3 sequence (DNA): TGTGCCAGCAGCTTAGCGTTGGGTACTTTCTCTGGAAACACCATATATTTT. It yields the protein CASSLALGTFSGNTIYF. Full variable domain (remainder filled in from reference TRBV7-9 and TRBJ1-3): DTGVSQNPRHKITKRGQNVTFRCDPISEHNRLYWYRQTLGQGPEFLTYFQNEAQLEKSRLLSDRFSAERPKGSFSTLEIQRTEQGDSAMYLCASSLALGTFSGNTIYFGEGSWLTVV.

V usage is TRBV5-1 and J usage is TRBJ2-5; the match to TRBD1 covers 9 bases. V was clipped by 4 bases and J by 5 bases; unmatched bases: 12. The CDR3 consists of 16 residues. In germline, CDR1 is SGHRS, CDR2 YFSETQ. The CDR3 sequence is CASSESQGALRETQYF. In DNA, the CDR3 is TGCGCCAGCAGCGAGTCACAGGGGGCGCTTCGGGAGACCCAGTACTTC.

V usage is TRBV20-1 and J usage is TRBJ1-2; D not resolved. V lost 2 bases, J lost 6 bases, and 7 bases lay in between. There are 11 residues in the CDR3. Germline CDR1 and CDR2: DFQATT and SNEGSKA (reference sequence). The CDR3 here is CSARSSNGYTF. The CDR3 DNA reads as TGCAGTGCTAGATCGTCAAATGGCTACACCTTC.

On this clonotype itself: The conserved phenylalanine or tryptophan normally closing the CDR3 is absent here, so this likely arose from a read error. The rearrangement joins TRBV25-1 to TRBJ1-2; D unresolved. This CDR3 has 13 amino acids. V lost 2 bases to trimming and J lost 2 bases, with 6 bases between them. The germline V gene has CDR1 MGHDK and CDR2 SYGVNS. The chain's CDR3 is CASSERENYGYTL. CDR3 coding DNA: TGTGCCAGCAGTGAACGGGAGAACTATGGCTACACCCTC.

This clonotype has a handful of counts. CDR3 coding DNA: TGTGCCAGCAGCGTAGGAGGGGGGTATATCGCCTACAATGAGCAGTTCTTC. This translates into CASSVGGGYIAYNEQFF. The chain is built from TRBV9 and TRBJ2-1; D possibly uses TRBD1 or TRBD2 (6 bases each). CDR3 size: 17 residues. V lost 0 bases, J lost 2 bases, and 15 bases lay in between. From germline, CDR1 is SGDLS and CDR2 YYNGEE.

Turning to this clonotype: At one boundary the junction diverges from the germline segment, which might be a read error. CDR3 protein: CASSRGLADTYEQYF. DNA for the CDR3: TGCGCCAGTAGTAGGGGACTAGCGGATACCTACGAGCAGTACTTC. The J gene is TRBJ2-7, the V gene TRBV19, with 11 bases matching TRBD2. CDR1 is LNHDA and CDR2 is SQIVND in the germline V gene (reference sequence). The CDR3 loop spans 15 amino acids.